The 24 T cell receptor beta chains below all came from one sample that was sequenced in a study of blood T cell repertoires in COVID-19. Clones were sequenced by immunoSEQ multiplex PCR, and TCRdb holds only the in-frame ones, with some missing. The sample has 130,000 to 150,000 clones, approximately 80% seen once. Sequenced: peripheral blood. Receptors originate from a human donor in a cohort sampled during active COVID-19.

The CDR3 region has the DNA TGTGCCAGCAGGACCCCTAGTAGGCCCTACGAGCAGTACTTC. This encodes CASRTPSRPYEQYF. The V and J genes are TRBV5-4 and TRBJ2-7; D is undetermined. V lost 5 bases, J lost 2 bases, and 14 bases lay in between. CDR3 length: 14 residues. Germline V gene data show CDR1 as SGHNT and CDR2 as YYREEE (reference sequence).

This chain uses TRBV28 with TRBJ1-6; TRBD1 matches at 7 bases. With V trimmed by 6 bases and J by 6 bases, 5 bases remained unmatched. The CDR3 has 14 residues. CDR1 and CDR2 (germline): MDHEN, SYDVKM. The chain's CDR3 is CASRLRQGNSPLHF. The CDR3 DNA reads TGTGCCAGCAGGCTACGACAGGGTAATTCACCCCTCCACTTT.

The V and J genes are TRBV5-1 and TRBJ2-7; 7 nucleotides agree with TRBD2. V shed 1 base, J shed 6 bases, and the junction held 10 bases outside the gene matches. Germline CDR1 reads SGHRS; CDR2 reads YFSETQ. This CDR3 is 15 amino acids long. CDR3 sequence: CASSLQPGGGSEQYF. For the CDR3, the DNA is TGCGCCAGCAGCTTGCAACCCGGGGGAGGGTCCGAGCAGTACTTC. Together with reference TRBV5-1 and TRBJ2-7, the CDR3 gives the full variable domain: KAGVTQTPRYLIKTRGQQVTLSCSPISGHRSVSWYQQTPGQGLQFLFEYFSETQRNKGNFPGRFSGRQFSNSRSEMNVSTLELGDSALYLCASSLQPGGGSEQYFGPGTRLTVT.

The chain uses TRBV4-2 and TRBJ2-7, with D unresolved. Germline lookup yields CDR1 LGHNA and CDR2 YNFKEQ. V was clipped by 1 base and J by 3 bases, with 10 bases between them. The CDR3 has 14 amino acids. CDR3 region: CASSQGASYYEQYF. The CDR3 DNA sequence: TGTGCCAGCAGCCAAGGAGCTAGTTACTACGAGCAGTACTTC.

The chain's CDR3 is CASRGTASYEQYF. CDR3 coding DNA: TGTGCCAGCCGGGGGACCGCTTCCTACGAGCAGTACTTC. The chain links TRBV6-5 to TRBJ2-7, with TRBD2 as a possible D gene (6 bases). Germline V lookup: CDR1 MNHEY, CDR2 SVGAGI. V shed 8 bases and J shed 1 base, with 12 bases lying between them. The CDR3 runs to 13 residues.

CDR3 protein: CASSPRRDTQYF. The CDR3 coding sequence is TGTGCCAGCAGCCCGAGGCGGGATACGCAGTATTTT. The chain uses TRBV12-3 or TRBV12-4 and TRBJ2-3; D remains unclear. The CDR3 spans 12 residues. Trimming removed 6 bases at V and 6 bases at J, with 10 bases between.

The chain uses TRBV6-5 and TRBJ2-7; possible D gene TRBD1, 5 bases. CDR1 is MNHEY, CDR2 SVGAGI, per germline. The ends were cut back, 6 bases at V and 5 bases at J, with 17 bases in the middle. This CDR3 comprises 14 residues. Here the CDR3 DNA reads TGTGCCAGCAGCAAGACACGGACAAGCGACGAGCAGTACTTC. Its protein product is CASSKTRTSDEQYF.

The chain uses TRBV21-1 and TRBJ1-3; the table assigns TRBD1, which was not confirmed against the DNA. TRBV21-1 is given as a pseudogene. The CDR3 totals 14 residues. CDR3: CASTRAVTGNTIYF. CDR3 coding DNA: TGTGCCAGCACCAGGGCAGTAACTGGAAACACCATATATTTT.

The V and J genes are TRBV19 and TRBJ1-5; D gene uncertain. Between the trimmed V and J ends, which lost 1 base and 7 bases, there was a span of 11 bases. The CDR3 consists of 14 residues. Germline CDR1 LNHDA, CDR2 SQIVND (reference sequence). The CDR3 spells CASSIVEGFQPQHF. The CDR3 DNA reads as TGTGCCAGTAGTATAGTTGAGGGTTTCCAGCCCCAGCATTTT.

The chain uses TRBV7-8 and TRBJ2-7, with D tentatively TRBD1 (5 bases). Germline V CDR1 and CDR2: SGHVS, FQNEAQ. Trimming removed 1 base from V and 1 base from J, with 14 bases in between. CDR3 length: 16 amino acids. The CDR3 protein is CASSLVGQGGSYEQYF. CDR3 coding DNA: TGTGCCAGCAGCTTAGTTGGCCAGGGTGGATCCTACGAGCAGTACTTC.

Only a few counts were recorded for this clone. The chain carries TRBV5-1 and TRBJ1-1; D uncertain. This CDR3 region has 15 residues. Germline assignment: CDR1 SGHRS and CDR2 YFSETQ. Trimming removed 4 bases at V and 3 bases at J, with 16 bases between. CDR3 residues: CASSPWATRDTEAFF. The CDR3 DNA follows: TGCGCCAGCAGCCCATGGGCCACTAGGGACACTGAAGCTTTCTTT.

The chain joins TRBV24-1 to TRBJ2-2, with 7 bases fitting TRBD1. The CDR3 is 15 amino acids. The ends lost 7 bases at V and 1 base at J; junction bases unmatched: 5. Germline values: CDR1 KGHDR, CDR2 SFDVKD. The CDR3 nucleotides are TGTGCCACCAGCCAGGGGGACAAGAACACCGGGGAGCTGTTTTTT. Translation gives CATSQGDKNTGELFF.

The chain combines TRBV4-3 with TRBJ2-2; 7 nucleotides line up with TRBD2. CDR1 is LGHNA and CDR2 is YSLEER in the germline V gene. J lost 6 bases, V lost 1 base, and 14 bases had no gene match. This CDR3 contains 18 residues. The CDR3 spells CASSQGRGTGGTPGELFF. The CDR3 DNA is TGCGCCAGCAGCCAAGGAAGAGGAACGGGAGGTACCCCCGGGGAGCTGTTTTTT.

This chain joins TRBV4-1 and TRBJ2-5, with a possible D match to TRBD1 (6 bases). The CDR3 sequence is 15 residues long. The V end lost 0 bases, the J end lost 3 bases, and 11 bases lay between the germline ends. Looked up from germline, CDR1 is MGHRA and CDR2 is YSYEKL. The CDR3 DNA is TGCGCCAGCAGCCAAGATTCGACAGGAAAAGAGACCCAGTACTTC. Protein: CASSQDSTGKETQYF.

DNA for the CDR3: TGTGCCAGCAGCCCAAGACTAGCGGGAGACTACGAGCAGTACTTC. This codes for CASSPRLAGDYEQYF. The genes are TRBV13 and TRBJ2-7; 12 nucleotides match TRBD2. Germline-derived CDR1 and CDR2 are PRHDT and FYEKMQ (reference sequence). Trimming at V came to 5 bases and at J to 3 bases, leaving 5 bases not matched to a gene. The CDR3 covers 15 residues.

This clone has a handful of counts. This sample includes further DNA sequences coding for the same CDR3. The chain joins TRBV27 to TRBJ2-7, with TRBD1 identical over 8 bases. Germline CDR1 reads MNHEY; CDR2 reads SMNVEV (reference sequence). This CDR3 spans 15 amino acids. The V segment lost 5 bases and the J segment 0 bases; nucleotides outside the gene matches: 6. CDR3 residues: CASSQRQGISYEQYF. The CDR3 DNA reads as TGTGCCAGCAGTCAGCGACAGGGGATCTCCTACGAGCAGTACTTC.

V gene TRBV5-1 combines with J gene TRBJ2-3, with TRBD2 matching 12 bases. CDR1 is SGHRS and CDR2 is YFSETQ in the germline V gene. The junction had 6 bases not matched to a gene; V was cut back by 0 bases and J by 4 bases. The CDR3 has 17 residues. CDR3 bases: TGCGCCAGCAGCTTGGTCCTAGCGGGAGGGGGTGCAGATACGCAGTATTTT. Translated, it gives CASSLVLAGGGADTQYF.

The count of this clone is one. This rearrangement joins TRBV7-2 to TRBJ2-7, with TRBD1 matching over 7 bases. Germline trimming cut 5 bases from V and 5 bases from J; bases unmatched to any gene: 9. This CDR3 comprises 14 residues. Germline CDR1 is SGHTA and CDR2 is FQGNSA. CDR3 loop: CASSAQDRFNEQYF. CDR3 in DNA: TGTGCCAGCAGCGCCCAGGACAGGTTCAACGAGCAGTACTTC.

The chain recombines TRBV13 with TRBJ2-7; weak D call: TRBD1 (6 bases). Germline V CDR1 and CDR2: PRHDT, FYEKMQ (reference sequence). Between the trimmed V and J ends, which lost 0 bases and 0 bases, there was a span of 15 bases. CDR3 length equals 17 residues. CDR3 sequence: CASSLGLDWGLSYEQYF. CDR3 sequence (DNA): TGTGCCAGCAGCTTAGGCCTCGACTGGGGGCTCTCCTACGAGCAGTACTTC.

This sequence joins TRBV10-3 and TRBJ2-3; D is perhaps TRBD2 (6 bases). CDR1 is ENHRY, CDR2 SYGVKD, per germline. CDR3 length: 16 amino acids. The V end was cut by 6 bases, the J end by 2 bases, with 18 bases between. The DNA for the CDR3 is TGTGCCATCAGCCTCGCTTCTAGCGTTAACACAGATACGCAGTATTTT. Encoded protein: CAISLASSVNTDTQYF.

The chain recombines TRBV6-5 with TRBJ2-1, with 7 bases that match TRBD1. The CDR3 is 15 residues long. V gave up 7 bases and J gave up 7 bases; unmatched junction bases: 13. Germline assignment: CDR1 MNHEY and CDR2 SVGAGI. CDR3 amino acids: CASNRGIGGWNEQFF. The CDR3 DNA reads as TGTGCCAGCAACCGAGGAATAGGGGGCTGGAATGAGCAGTTCTTC.

This clone was seen more than once but under ten times. V usage is TRBV18 and J usage is TRBJ2-3, with 9 bases matching TRBD1. Germline loops: CDR1 KGHSH, CDR2 LQKENI. CDR3 length: 16 amino acids. The V gene end was trimmed by 3 bases and the J gene end by 1 base; junction bases not matched to a gene: 5. The CDR3: CASSPKQGAGTDTQYF. The CDR3 coding sequence is TGTGCCAGCTCACCGAAACAGGGGGCAGGCACAGATACGCAGTATTTT.

This clone has just a few counts. The gene calls are TRBV7-3 and TRBJ2-2; 11 bases fit TRBD2. The germline V gene encodes CDR1 SGHTA and CDR2 FQGTGA. V shed 5 bases, J shed 6 bases, and the junction held 11 bases outside the gene matches. The CDR3 consists of 17 residues. CDR3 sequence: CASSNIAGGPGSGELFF. DNA of the CDR3: TGTGCCAGCAGCAACATAGCGGGAGGGCCGGGTTCCGGGGAGCTGTTTTTT.

The chain carries TRBV7-9 and TRBJ2-5; TRBD2 is a possible D gene (7 bases). CDR1 is SEHNR, CDR2 FQNEAQ, per germline (reference sequence). V was shortened by 3 bases and J by 2 bases, with 16 bases between the two germline ends. There are 16 residues in the CDR3. CDR3 loop: CASSFGRGAEQETQYF. The CDR3 nucleotides are TGTGCCAGCAGCTTTGGTCGGGGGGCCGAGCAAGAGACCCAGTACTTC.